The 5 T cell receptor beta chains below come from one sample, sequenced in a study of shared clonotypes between healthy human individuals. TCRdb's copy holds only in-frame clones and misses some; the assay was immunoSEQ multiplex PCR. The sample lists 2 million to 2.5 million clones, around 92% occurring once. Sequencing was done on a sample of naive CD4+ T cells from PBMCs. Subset denoted: CD45RA+ positively selected. These TCRs come from a man in his late teens or twenties in good health. Some clones in this sample may be carry-over from other donors' samples.

The V call is TRBV7-9, the J call TRBJ1-6, with a possible D match to TRBD1 (5 bases). The length of the CDR3 is 17 residues. Trimming shortened V by 0 bases and J by 0 bases, and 9 bases separated the two germline ends. The V gene's germline CDR1 is SEHNR and CDR2 FQNEAQ (reference sequence). Here the CDR3 reads CASSLAGASSYNSPLHF. In DNA form, the CDR3 reads TGTGCCAGCAGCTTAGCCGGGGCAAGCTCCTATAATTCACCCCTCCACTTT.

Details on this clone: Other DNA sequences from this sample encode an identical CDR3 as well. The genes are TRBV19 and TRBJ2-7; D is unresolved. Trimming removed 6 bases from V and 0 bases from J, with 9 bases in between. The CDR3 has 13 residues. The germline V gene has CDR1 LNHDA and CDR2 SQIVND (reference sequence). CDR3 sequence: CASRRQGSYEQYF. For the CDR3, the DNA is TGTGCCAGTAGACGACAAGGCTCCTACGAGCAGTACTTC.

The J gene is TRBJ2-7, the V gene TRBV15; TRBD1 is a possible D gene (6 bases). The germline V and J ends were trimmed by 4 bases and 7 bases, with 14 bases remaining between them. This CDR3 spans 13 amino acids. CDR1 and CDR2 (germline): LNHNV, YYDKDF (reference sequence). CDR3 in amino acids: CATSISGVREQYF. The CDR3 DNA reads as TGTGCCACCAGCATTTCAGGGGTTAGGGAGCAGTACTTC.

The chain has TRBV27 and TRBJ1-5, with a tentative D call TRBD1 (6 bases). The length of the CDR3 is 15 residues. The V and J ends lost 6 bases and 5 bases respectively, with 17 bases between them. Germline V gives CDR1 MNHEY, CDR2 SMNVEV (reference sequence). The CDR3 sequence: CASSRNQGFDQPQHF. DNA for the CDR3: TGTGCCAGCAGCCGAAATCAGGGGTTCGATCAGCCCCAGCATTTT.

This clone was observed a handful of times. This chain uses TRBV4-2 with TRBJ2-2; D is unresolved. The CDR3 is made up of 13 amino acids. Germline CDR1 LGHNA, CDR2 YNFKEQ. V lost 1 base, J lost 3 bases, and 3 bases lay in between. Here the CDR3 reads CASSQADTGELFF. The CDR3 DNA reads TGTGCCAGCAGCCAAGCCGACACCGGGGAGCTGTTTTTT.